This T cell receptor (beta chain) was observed in a study of T cells in Graves' hyperthyroidism and ophthalmopathy. Amplified TCR beta CDR3 regions derived from RNA transcripts. RT-PCR in the first round (using the HTBI primer set) targeted the TCR CDR3. MiXCR was run by TCRdb on the multiplex PCR reads, yielding one entry per CDR3 protein. The sample holds about 620,000 distinct CDR3 sequences, roughly 17% seen once. The germline gives CDR1 LNHDA, CDR2 SQIVND (reference sequence). V shed 7 bases and J 6 bases; nucleotides not matched to a gene: 11. The CDR3 length is 14 residues. V gene TRBV19 combines with J gene TRBJ2-7; 8 bases map to TRBD1. This clonotype was sampled from a woman in her twenties or thirties with Graves' hyperthyroidism. The sample consisted of blood. CDR3: CASNPQGVGIEQYF. CDR3 DNA: TGTGCCAGTAATCCACAGGGGGTTGGGATCGAGCAGTACTTC. Combining the CDR3 with reference TRBV19 and TRBJ2-7 gives the whole variable domain DGGITQSPKYLFRKEGQNVTLSCEQNLNHDAMYWYRQDPGQGLRLIYYSQIVNDFQKGDIAEGYSVSREKKESFPLTVTSAQKNPTAFYLCASNPQGVGIEQYFGPGTRLTVT.